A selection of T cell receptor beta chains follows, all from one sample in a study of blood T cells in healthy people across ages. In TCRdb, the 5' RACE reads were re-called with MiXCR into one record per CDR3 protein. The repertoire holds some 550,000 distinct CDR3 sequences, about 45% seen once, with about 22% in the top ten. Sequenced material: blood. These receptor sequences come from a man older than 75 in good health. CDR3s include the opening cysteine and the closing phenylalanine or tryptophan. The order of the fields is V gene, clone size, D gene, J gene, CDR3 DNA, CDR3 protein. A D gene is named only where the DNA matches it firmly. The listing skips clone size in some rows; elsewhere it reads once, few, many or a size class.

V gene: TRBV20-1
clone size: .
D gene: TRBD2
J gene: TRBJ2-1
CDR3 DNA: TGCAGTGCTACCGGGGGGAGCCCGATTAGCAATGAGCAGTTCTTC
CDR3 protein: CSATGGSPISNEQFF

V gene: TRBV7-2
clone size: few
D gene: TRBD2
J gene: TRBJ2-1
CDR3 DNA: TGTGCCAGCAGCCCTCGCCCTAGCGGGAGGCAGGAGCAGTTCTTC
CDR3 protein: CASSPRPSGRQEQFF

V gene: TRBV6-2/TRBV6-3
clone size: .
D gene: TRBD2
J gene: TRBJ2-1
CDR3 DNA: TGTGCCAGCATCCCCCGGCCCGGGACTAGCGGGTATTTCTCCTACAATGAGCAGTTCTTC
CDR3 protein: CASIPRPGTSGYFSYNEQFF

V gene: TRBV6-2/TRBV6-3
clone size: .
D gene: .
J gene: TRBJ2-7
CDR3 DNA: TGTGCCAGCAGCCTCCCGGTTAGTACTCGGTCCGAGCAGTACTTC
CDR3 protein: CASSLPVSTRSEQYF

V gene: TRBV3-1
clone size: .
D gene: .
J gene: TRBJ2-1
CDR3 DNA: TGTGCCAGCAGCCAAGGGGCGAACAGCAATGAGCAGTTCTTC
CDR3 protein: CASSQGANSNEQFF

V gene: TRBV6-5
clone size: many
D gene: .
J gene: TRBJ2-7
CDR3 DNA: TGTGCCAGCAGTTGGGGGACCCCAAGGGGCAGGAGCTCAGCCTACGAGCAGTACTTC
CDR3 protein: CASSWGTPRGRSSAYEQYF

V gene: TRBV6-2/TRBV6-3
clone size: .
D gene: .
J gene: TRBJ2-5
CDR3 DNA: TGTGCCAGCAGGGGATCTAGCAGTGAGACCCAGTACTTC
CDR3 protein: CASRGSSSETQYF

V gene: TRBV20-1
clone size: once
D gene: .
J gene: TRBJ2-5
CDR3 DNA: TGCAGTGCCGAGGAGGTCCTGGAGGAGACCCAGTACTTC
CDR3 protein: CSAEEVLEETQYF

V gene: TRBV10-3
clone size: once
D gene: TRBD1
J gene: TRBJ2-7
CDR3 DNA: TGTGCCATCAGCCCTGGGGACAGGGGGACCTACGAGCAGTACTTC
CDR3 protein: CAISPGDRGTYEQYF

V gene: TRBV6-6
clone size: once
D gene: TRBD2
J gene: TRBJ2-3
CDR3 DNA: TGTGCCATTCGACCGGGACTAGCGGGAGGAGGTACAGATACGCAGTATTTT
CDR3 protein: CAIRPGLAGGGTDTQYF